Each of the 8 T cell receptor beta chains below was sequenced from the same sample in a study of T-cell memory formation after mild COVID-19. TCRdb re-called the 5' RACE reads through MiXCR, storing one row per CDR3 protein. The table has more than 350,000 distinct CDR3 sequences, 16% seen once. Sequencing was done on a sample of PBMCs or a T cell subset sorted from them (not recorded which). Receptor source: a man younger than 35 who had mild COVID-19 (a few samples of this study predate the infection). Cell type and time point are not known.

The chain carries TRBV5-1 and TRBJ2-3, with 7 bases that match TRBD1. The germline V gene has CDR1 SGHRS and CDR2 YFSETQ. The CDR3 is 14 residues long. V lost 3 bases and J lost 8; bases outside the gene matches: 9. The CDR3 DNA sequence: TGCGCCAGCAGCTCCAGACAGGGAGTGGTTACGCAGTATTTT. Translated: CASSSRQGVVTQYF.

The CDR3 DNA follows: TGCGGATCGGGGAGAGGGGATGAGCAGTTCTTC. It translates to CGSGRGDEQFF. The rearrangement links TRBV29-1 to TRBJ2-1, with D perhaps matching TRBD1 or TRBD2 (5 bases each). This CDR3 region has 11 residues. Germline V gene sequence: CDR1 SQVTM, CDR2 ANQGSEA.

This clonotype was found a few times. This chain uses TRBV6-5 with TRBJ2-3; D might be TRBD1 or TRBD2, each matching 5 bases. V lost 2 bases and J lost 5, with 11 bases in between. This CDR3 region has 14 residues. The germline gives CDR1 MNHEY, CDR2 SVGAGI. The CDR3: CASSYRDVVDTQYF. The CDR3 DNA reads as TGTGCCAGCAGTTACCGGGACGTCGTAGATACGCAGTATTTT.

The J gene is TRBJ1-3, the V gene TRBV18; D unclear. Trimming shortened V by 4 bases and J by 4 bases, and 20 bases separated the two germline ends. The germline V gene encodes CDR1 KGHSH and CDR2 LQKENI. The CDR3 loop spans 17 amino acids. CDR3 in DNA: TGTGCCAGCTCACTGACATCGACCCCGGAGGGCGGAAACACCATATATTTT. Its protein is CASSLTSTPEGGNTIYF. The variable domain in full, with the rest retrieved from reference TRBV18 and TRBJ1-3, is NAGVMQNPRHLVRRRGQEARLRCSPMKGHSHVYWYRQLPEEGLKFMVYLQKENIIDESGMPKERFSAEFPKEGPSILRIQQVVRGDSAAYFCASSLTSTPEGGNTIYFGEGSWLTVV.

The V gene is TRBV5-6, the J gene TRBJ1-6; D is uncertain. Trimming stripped 0 bases from V and 11 bases from J, with 12 bases between. From germline, CDR1 is SGHDT and CDR2 YYEEEE. The CDR3 is 14 amino acids. This chain's CDR3 is CASSLGVSRTPLHF. CDR3 coding DNA: TGTGCCAGCAGCTTGGGCGTCTCGCGCACACCCCTCCACTTT.

This clonotype was detected many times. The chain joins TRBV4-3 to TRBJ1-2; D is unclear. V lost 4 bases, J lost 3 bases, and 12 bases lay in between. This CDR3 is 14 amino acids long. Germline V gene lookup returns CDR1 LGHNA and CDR2 YSLEER. CDR3 region: CASSPRKFDYGYTF. In DNA, the CDR3 is TGCGCCAGCAGCCCAAGGAAATTTGACTATGGCTACACCTTC.

V gene TRBV27 combines with J gene TRBJ1-3, with no clear D. Germline values: CDR1 MNHEY, CDR2 SMNVEV (reference sequence). Trimming stripped 5 bases from V and 3 bases from J, with 8 bases between. The CDR3 runs to 13 residues. The CDR3 loop reads CASSRGVGNTIYF. The CDR3 coding sequence is TGTGCCAGCAGTCGGGGAGTTGGAAACACCATATATTTT.

This clonotype was counted only a few times. V usage is TRBV4-3 and J usage is TRBJ2-3; 7 positions agree with TRBD2. The germline gives CDR1 LGHNA, CDR2 YSLEER. There are 16 residues in the CDR3. The J segment lost 2 bases and the V segment lost 0 bases, leaving 5 bases of the junction unmatched. CDR3 coding DNA: TGCGCCAGCAGCCAAGAGGGAGCGGGGATCACAGATACGCAGTATTTT. Translation: CASSQEGAGITDTQYF.